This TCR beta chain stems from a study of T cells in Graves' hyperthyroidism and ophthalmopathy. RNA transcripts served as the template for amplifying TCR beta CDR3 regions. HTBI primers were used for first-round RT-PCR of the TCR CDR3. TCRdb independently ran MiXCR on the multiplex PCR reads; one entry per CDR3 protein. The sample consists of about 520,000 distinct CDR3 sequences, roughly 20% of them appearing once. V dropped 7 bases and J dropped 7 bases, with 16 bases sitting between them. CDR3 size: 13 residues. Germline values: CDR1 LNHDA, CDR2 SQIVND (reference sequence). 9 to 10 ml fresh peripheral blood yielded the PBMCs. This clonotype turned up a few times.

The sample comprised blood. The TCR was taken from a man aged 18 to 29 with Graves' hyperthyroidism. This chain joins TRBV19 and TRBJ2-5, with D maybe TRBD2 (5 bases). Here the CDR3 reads CASTGERGGTQYF. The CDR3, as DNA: TGTGCCAGTACTGGGGAGCGTGGAGGGACCCAGTACTTC.